The 15 T cell receptor beta chains given below trace back to one sample, sequenced in a study of blood T cell repertoires in COVID-19. The assay was immunoSEQ multiplex PCR, and TCRdb's table has in-frame clones only and misses some. Of about 250,000 clones listed, 80% to 90% are singletons. What was sequenced was PBMCs or T cells enriched from blood (not recorded which). All receptors derive from a woman aged 18-29 years who had recovered from COVID-19.

The rearrangement uses TRBV5-1 and TRBJ1-1; a possible D gene is TRBD1 (6 bases). Germline-derived CDR1 and CDR2 are SGHRS and YFSETQ. The CDR3 covers 15 residues. Trimming pared 4 bases from V and 0 bases from J, leaving 13 bases between. The CDR3 sequence: CASSQMTGLNTEAFF. Here the CDR3 DNA reads TGCGCCAGCAGCCAAATGACAGGATTGAACACTGAAGCTTTCTTT.

The rearrangement joins TRBV4-2 to TRBJ1-1, with D maybe TRBD1 (5 bases). The CDR3 covers 14 residues. Trimming pared 2 bases from V and 1 base from J, leaving 8 bases between. CDR1 and CDR2 from the germline V gene are LGHNA and YNFKEQ. CDR3 DNA: TGTGCCAGCAGCCAACAACAGGAGAACACTGAAGCTTTCTTT. Translation gives CASSQQQENTEAFF.

This clone appeared a few times. The rearrangement joins TRBV9 to TRBJ1-2; 7 nucleotides line up with TRBD1. CDR1 is SGDLS and CDR2 is YYNGEE in the germline V gene. The CDR3 covers 15 residues. The ends lost 4 bases at V and 13 bases at J; junction bases unmatched: 19. CDR3 protein: CASSTGQVAFTEGTF. The CDR3 DNA follows: TGTGCCAGCAGCACCGGACAGGTGGCCTTTACCGAGGGCACCTTC.

This clone was found once. The chain joins TRBV5-4 to TRBJ1-5; a possible D gene is TRBD1 (5 bases). The V end lost 0 bases, the J end lost 4 bases, and 20 bases lay between the germline ends. The CDR3 loop spans 18 amino acids. Germline V gene data show CDR1 as SGHNT and CDR2 as YYREEE (reference sequence). The CDR3 sequence: CASSLGPGSGDFNQPQHF. The CDR3 region has the DNA TGTGCCAGCAGCTTGGGTCCTGGGTCGGGGGATTTTAATCAGCCCCAGCATTTT. The entire variable domain, with the rest obtained from reference TRBV5-4 and TRBJ1-5, is as follows: ETGVTQSPTHLIKTRGQQVTLRCSSQSGHNTVSWYQQALGQGPQFIFQYYREEENGRGNFPPRFSGLQFPNYSSELNVNALELDDSALYLCASSLGPGSGDFNQPQHFGDGTRLSIL.

J is TRBJ2-2 and V is TRBV2, with D unclear. V was clipped by 2 bases and J by 4 bases, with 11 bases between them. The CDR3 has 15 residues. Per the germline V gene, CDR1 is SNHLY and CDR2 is FYNNEI. The CDR3 sequence: CASSETRLGTGELFF. CDR3 bases: TGTGCCAGCAGTGAAACCAGGCTTGGCACCGGGGAGCTGTTTTTT.

The rearrangement joins TRBV19 to TRBJ1-5, with D tentatively TRBD1 (5 bases). Trimming cost V 5 bases and J 0 bases, with 11 bases left between them. CDR3 length equals 15 residues. Germline V gene data show CDR1 as LNHDA and CDR2 as SQIVND (reference sequence). For the CDR3, the DNA is TGTGCCAGTAGTGGGGCCCCGTATAGCAATCAGCCCCAGCATTTT. Translating gives CASSGAPYSNQPQHF. The variable domain in full, completed from reference TRBV19 and TRBJ1-5, reads DGGITQSPKYLFRKEGQNVTLSCEQNLNHDAMYWYRQDPGQGLRLIYYSQIVNDFQKGDIAEGYSVSREKKESFPLTVTSAQKNPTAFYLCASSGAPYSNQPQHFGDGTRLSIL.

The table lists this clone with a count of one. V is TRBV6-2 or TRBV6-3 and J is TRBJ2-2; a weak D match, TRBD1 (5 bases). Trimming removed 2 bases at V and 1 base at J, with 20 bases between. Germline loops: CDR1 MNHEY, CDR2 SVGEGT. The CDR3 is 19 residues long. The CDR3 nucleotides are TGTGCCAGCAGTTACCGGGCCGTGTGGGGCACCGGGAACACCGGGGAGCTGTTTTTT. Translated, it gives CASSYRAVWGTGNTGELFF.

V is TRBV6-1 and J is TRBJ2-3; D unclear. The CDR3 extends over 11 amino acids. Germline lookup yields CDR1 MNHNS and CDR2 SASEGT. Trimming shortened V by 4 bases and J by 6 bases, and 5 bases separated the two germline ends. Here the CDR3 reads CASSALDTQYF. As DNA, the CDR3 is TGTGCCAGCAGTGCCCTGGATACGCAGTATTTT.

V and J are TRBV5-1 and TRBJ2-7; D not resolved. Germline loops: CDR1 SGHRS, CDR2 YFSETQ. This CDR3 contains 13 residues. V lost 4 bases and J 6 bases, leaving 14 bases between the germline ends. The CDR3 here is CASSVGSLVEQYF. CDR3 nucleotide sequence: TGCGCCAGCAGCGTGGGCAGTCTGGTCGAGCAGTACTTC. The whole variable domain, remainder taken from reference TRBV5-1 and TRBJ2-7, is KAGVTQTPRYLIKTRGQQVTLSCSPISGHRSVSWYQQTPGQGLQFLFEYFSETQRNKGNFPGRFSGRQFSNSRSEMNVSTLELGDSALYLCASSVGSLVEQYFGPGTRLTVT.

This chain uses TRBV28 with TRBJ1-1; 10 nucleotides line up with TRBD1. Germline values: CDR1 MDHEN, CDR2 SYDVKM. V lost 1 base and J lost 6; bases outside the gene matches: 5. CDR3 length: 15 amino acids. This CDR3 reads CASSLSGTGVAEAFF. CDR3 coding DNA: TGTGCCAGCAGTTTATCCGGGACAGGGGTCGCTGAAGCTTTCTTT.

The chain couples TRBV7-9 to TRBJ1-6, with 9 positions matching TRBD1. The CDR3 sequence is 14 residues long. The germline V gene has CDR1 SEHNR and CDR2 FQNEAQ (reference sequence). Unmatched junction bases numbered 7, after V lost 5 bases and J lost 11 bases. CDR3 bases: TGTGCCAGCAGCCGGGGACAGGGAGAGACACCCCTCCACTTT. It translates to CASSRGQGETPLHF.

The genes are TRBV2 and TRBJ1-3; TRBD1 matches 7 bases. The length of the CDR3 is 15 residues. Trimming took 8 bases from V and 0 from J; bases not matched to a gene: 7. Germline CDR1 is SNHLY and CDR2 is FYNNEI. CDR3 loop: CASSRDRNSGNTIYF. The CDR3 coding sequence is TGTGCCAGCTCCCGGGACAGAAACTCTGGAAACACCATATATTTT.

The rearrangement links TRBV21-1 to TRBJ1-1; TRBD1, the D gene given by the table, was not confirmed from the DNA. TRBV21-1 is a pseudogene. This CDR3 has 14 amino acids. The CDR3 region has the DNA TGTGCCAGCAGCACTCGGGACAGTAACACTGAAGCTTTCTTT. It codes for CASSTRDSNTEAFF.

The chain recombines TRBV28 with TRBJ1-5; 7 bases align to TRBD1. CDR1 MDHEN and CDR2 SYDVKM come from the germline V gene. The V segment lost 6 bases and the J segment 7 bases; nucleotides outside the gene matches: 6. CDR3 length: 13 residues. The CDR3 loop is CASSNRGGQPQHF. The CDR3 nucleotides read TGTGCCAGCAGCAACAGGGGAGGCCAGCCCCAGCATTTT.

J is TRBJ2-1 and V is TRBV4-1, with TRBD1 matching 9 bases. The V segment lost 1 base and the J segment 14 bases; nucleotides outside the gene matches: 3. Germline loops: CDR1 MGHRA, CDR2 YSYEKL. This CDR3 region has 12 residues. Here the CDR3 reads CASSQGTGDEFF. The DNA of the CDR3 is TGCGCCAGCAGCCAAGGGACAGGGGATGAGTTCTTC.